The 18 T cell receptor beta chains below come from one sample, sequenced in a study of blood T cell repertoires in COVID-19. TCRdb's table, derived via immunoSEQ multiplex PCR, lists solely in-frame clones and lacks some. The repertoire holds about 180,000 clones, more than 75% seen once, with 15% to 20% in the top ten. Material: peripheral blood. These receptors came from a person aged 65 to 79 with COVID-19, enrolled during active disease.

This chain uses TRBV28 with TRBJ2-7; 8 nucleotides agree with TRBD1. This CDR3 spans 17 amino acids. The V gene's germline CDR1 is MDHEN and CDR2 SYDVKM. J lost 1 base, V lost 3 bases, and 11 bases had no gene match. Written as DNA, the CDR3 is TGTGCCAGCAGTTTCCGCCGTCAGGGGGCGGGGTCCTACGAGCAGTACTTC. It specifies CASSFRRQGAGSYEQYF.

The chain couples TRBV19 to TRBJ1-4, with D unclear. Germline CDR1 LNHDA, CDR2 SQIVND (reference sequence). This CDR3 contains 13 residues. V was pared by 6 bases and J by 6 bases, with 11 bases between. The DNA of the CDR3 is TGTGCCAGTAGACCCGACACCCATGAAAAACTGTTTTTT. It is translated as CASRPDTHEKLFF. The whole variable domain, filled in from reference TRBV19 and TRBJ1-4, reads DGGITQSPKYLFRKEGQNVTLSCEQNLNHDAMYWYRQDPGQGLRLIYYSQIVNDFQKGDIAEGYSVSREKKESFPLTVTSAQKNPTAFYLCASRPDTHEKLFFGSGTQLSVL.

CDR3 region: CASSRTGPNTEAFF. The CDR3, as DNA: TGTGCCAGCAGCCGGACAGGGCCCAACACTGAAGCTTTCTTT. The chain combines TRBV13 with TRBJ1-1; TRBD1 matches 8 bases. The ends lost 5 bases at V and 2 bases at J; junction bases unmatched: 4. CDR3 size: 14 residues. CDR1 is PRHDT, CDR2 FYEKMQ, per germline (reference sequence).

The CDR3 sequence: CATKKRQGAIEVTDTQYF. DNA of the CDR3: TGCGCCACCAAGAAAAGACAGGGGGCGATCGAGGTGACAGATACGCAGTATTTT. This chain links TRBV10-1 with TRBJ2-3; 10 bases map to TRBD1. Germline values: CDR1 WNHNN, CDR2 SYGVQD (reference sequence). The length of the CDR3 is 18 residues. J lost 3 bases, V lost 10 bases, and 19 bases had no gene match.

The chain is built from TRBV5-1 and TRBJ2-2; D is perhaps TRBD1 (6 bases). The germline CDR1 and CDR2 sequences are SGHRS and YFSETQ. Trimming stripped 0 bases from V and 8 bases from J, with 17 bases between. The length of the CDR3 is 16 residues. CDR3 in amino acids: CASSLGQGSLVGELFF. The CDR3 DNA is TGCGCCAGCAGCTTGGGGCAGGGGTCCCTCGTAGGGGAGCTGTTTTTT.

The V gene is TRBV15, the J gene TRBJ2-5, with a tentative D call TRBD2 (7 bases). The CDR3 covers 14 residues. V lost 4 bases and J 5 bases, leaving 14 bases between the germline ends. Germline V gene lookup returns CDR1 LNHNV and CDR2 YYDKDF (reference sequence). For the CDR3, the DNA is TGTGCCACCAGCATTTGGGGGGGCCACGAGACCCAGTACTTC. Amino acids: CATSIWGGHETQYF.

This clone appeared a single time. The V call is TRBV9, the J call TRBJ1-1; 7 bases match TRBD1. V was clipped by 0 bases and J by 0 bases; unmatched bases: 5. The germline V gene has CDR1 SGDLS and CDR2 YYNGEE. The CDR3 loop spans 16 amino acids. The CDR3 bases are TGTGCCAGCAGCGTAGGGCCGGGGACAGTGAACACTGAAGCTTTCTTT. Amino acids: CASSVGPGTVNTEAFF.

The chain couples TRBV7-8 to TRBJ2-2; the match to TRBD2 covers 7 bases. The CDR3 contains 15 residues. V lost 5 bases and J lost 1; bases outside the gene matches: 4. Per germline, CDR1 SGHVS and CDR2 FQNEAQ. CDR3 DNA sequence: TGTGCCAGCAGCCCGAGCGGGGTGAACACCGGGGAGCTGTTTTTT. Translating it yields CASSPSGVNTGELFF.

In nucleotides, the CDR3 is TGTGCCAGCAGCTCAGCCACGGGACAGGGCTATCGGCATGGCTACACCTTC. It specifies CASSSATGQGYRHGYTF. This sequence joins TRBV5-4 and TRBJ1-2; 9 bases are a match to TRBD1. The germline V gene has CDR1 SGHNT and CDR2 YYREEE (reference sequence). The CDR3 has 17 amino acids. V lost 3 bases, J lost 6 bases, and 15 bases stayed unmatched.

This clone was observed once. V usage is TRBV2 and J usage is TRBJ2-5; D perhaps matches TRBD2 (6 bases). CDR3 length equals 16 residues. Between the trimmed V and J ends, which lost 10 bases and 2 bases, there was a span of 23 bases. Germline loops: CDR1 SNHLY, CDR2 FYNNEI. This chain's CDR3 is CANQQGTHHGQETQYF. In DNA, the CDR3 is TGTGCCAACCAACAAGGGACTCACCATGGACAAGAGACCCAGTACTTC.

Concerning this clone itself: Different DNA sequences within this sample yield the same CDR3. The rearrangement joins TRBV5-4 to TRBJ1-5, with D perhaps TRBD1 (6 bases). CDR1 SGHNT and CDR2 YYREEE come from the germline V gene (reference sequence). The V gene lost 5 bases and the J gene lost 1 base, with 10 bases spanning the gap. This CDR3 is built from 14 residues. The CDR3, as DNA: TGTGCCAGCAGTCTAGACAGGAGCAATCAGCCCCAGCATTTT. It translates to CASSLDRSNQPQHF.

The rearrangement links TRBV6-5 to TRBJ1-5, with D perhaps TRBD1 (6 bases). Trimming pared 8 bases from V and 3 bases from J, leaving 11 bases between. The CDR3 length is 13 residues. Germline CDR1 and CDR2: MNHEY and SVGAGI. Written as DNA, the CDR3 is TGTGCCAGCCAGGGGTCTTACAATCAGCCCCAGCATTTT. Its translation: CASQGSYNQPQHF.

This clone came up a few times. CDR3 protein: CATRPPGWVYEQYF. The CDR3 nucleotides are TGTGCCACCCGACCCCCAGGGTGGGTCTACGAGCAGTACTTC. J is TRBJ2-7 and V is TRBV28; D might be TRBD1 (5 bases). This CDR3 region has 14 residues. V gave up 10 bases and J gave up 3 bases, with 19 bases separating them. CDR1 and CDR2 from the germline V gene are MDHEN and SYDVKM.

This clone was seen just once. CDR3 sequence: CASSSLVQGTEKLFF. DNA for the CDR3: TGTGCCAGTAGTTCCCTAGTACAGGGGACTGAAAAACTGTTTTTT. This chain links TRBV19 with TRBJ1-4, with 7 bases fitting TRBD1. The CDR3 length is 15 residues. Trimming cost V 5 bases and J 7 bases; bases outside gene matches: 10. Germline CDR1 LNHDA, CDR2 SQIVND (reference sequence).

J is TRBJ2-3 and V is TRBV28; the D gene is possibly TRBD2 (5 bases). CDR1 MDHEN and CDR2 SYDVKM come from the germline V gene. The germline V and J ends were trimmed by 7 bases and 3 bases, with 17 bases remaining between them. The CDR3 extends over 15 amino acids. CDR3 amino acids: CASTPYGSGTDTQYF. CDR3 DNA sequence: TGTGCCAGCACCCCATATGGGAGCGGAACAGATACGCAGTATTTT.

This clone was picked up one time. This rearrangement joins TRBV2 to TRBJ2-2; D perhaps matches TRBD2 (5 bases). The germline V and J ends were trimmed by 2 bases and 6 bases, with 10 bases remaining between them. CDR3 length: 14 residues. CDR1 and CDR2 (germline): SNHLY, FYNNEI. The CDR3 nucleotides read TGTGCCAGCAGTGAAATCCGGGAATCCGGGGAGCTGTTTTTT. It translates to CASSEIRESGELFF.

The J gene is TRBJ2-1, the V gene TRBV7-9, with D perhaps TRBD2 (7 bases). V lost 3 bases to trimming and J lost 0 bases, with 12 bases between them. The CDR3 sequence is 16 residues long. Germline assignment: CDR1 SEHNR and CDR2 FQNEAQ (reference sequence). The CDR3 nucleotides read TGTGCCAGCAGCTTCGGGGGGCGCCCCTCCTACAATGAGCAGTTCTTC. This gives the protein CASSFGGRPSYNEQFF.

The genes are TRBV5-4 and TRBJ1-3; a weak D match, TRBD1 (5 bases). Germline CDR1 and CDR2: SGHNT and YYREEE (reference sequence). V shed 4 bases and J shed 4 bases, with 21 bases lying between them. This CDR3 region has 17 residues. The CDR3 bases are TGTGCCAGCAGCCGGCAAGGGGCAGGCAAATTCGGAAACACCATATATTTT. This encodes CASSRQGAGKFGNTIYF.